This record concerns one T cell receptor beta chain sequence. Germline loops: CDR1 SGHRS, CDR2 YFSETQ. This CDR3 comprises 14 residues. V shed 4 bases and J shed 0 bases, with 7 bases lying between them. This specimen belongs to a study of blood T cell repertoires in COVID-19. Study as a whole: Spain, Italy and the United States supplied samples that represented acute and convalescent COVID-19. T cells, B-cell-depleted T cells, or PBMCs provided the cDNA or gDNA that served as material.

Original methodology: Nucleated cell counts were estimated from reference gene primer amplification. Repertoires were generated with immunoSEQ multiplex PCR, while TCRdb's copy carries only in-frame clones and drops some. That table is the source of V, J and clone size, and D and trimming were worked out from the DNA. The sample gives around 200,000 clones, 70% to 90% of which show up once; approximately 6% is in the top ten. The J gene is TRBJ2-2, the V gene TRBV5-1; D not certain. The receptor's source is a man older than 75 with acute or convalescent COVID-19. Source material: peripheral blood. The CDR3 bases are TGCGCCAGCAGCGTTCCGGCGAACACCGGGGAGCTGTTTTTT. It encodes CASSVPANTGELFF. The full variable domain, its missing parts supplied by reference TRBV5-1 and TRBJ2-2, is KAGVTQTPRYLIKTRGQQVTLSCSPISGHRSVSWYQQTPGQGLQFLFEYFSETQRNKGNFPGRFSGRQFSNSRSEMNVSTLELGDSALYLCASSVPANTGELFFGEGSRLTVL.